This TCR beta chain was captured by sequencing in a study of OX40 agonist ivuxolimab in advanced cancers. Study-wide findings and caveats: CD8+ T cells (on average) carried more expanded clones than CD4+ T cells.

Concerning this clone: Its target is unknown.

Looked up from germline, CDR1 is LNHDA and CDR2 is SQIVND (reference sequence). Trimming removed 3 bases at V and 2 bases at J, with 9 bases between. The CDR3 has 14 residues. Generated by immunoSEQ multiplex PCR, the TCRdb table keeps only in-frame clones and is missing some. Among more than 65,000 clones listed, 89% were seen once. The chain employs TRBV19 and TRBJ2-3; D tentatively fits TRBD1 or TRBD2 (6 bases each). This specimen consisted of CD4+ or CD8+ T cells sorted from blood, obtained in a trial of the OX40 agonist ivuxolimab. The receptor's source is an adult with an advanced solid tumor such as melanoma, head and neck, liver or kidney cancer. CDR3 coding DNA: TGTGCCAGTAGTATTCGGGGGCTCACAGATACGCAGTATTTT. As protein: CASSIRGLTDTQYF. Full variable domain (remainder filled in from reference TRBV19 and TRBJ2-3): DGGITQSPKYLFRKEGQNVTLSCEQNLNHDAMYWYRQDPGQGLRLIYYSQIVNDFQKGDIAEGYSVSREKKESFPLTVTSAQKNPTAFYLCASSIRGLTDTQYFGPGTRLTVL.